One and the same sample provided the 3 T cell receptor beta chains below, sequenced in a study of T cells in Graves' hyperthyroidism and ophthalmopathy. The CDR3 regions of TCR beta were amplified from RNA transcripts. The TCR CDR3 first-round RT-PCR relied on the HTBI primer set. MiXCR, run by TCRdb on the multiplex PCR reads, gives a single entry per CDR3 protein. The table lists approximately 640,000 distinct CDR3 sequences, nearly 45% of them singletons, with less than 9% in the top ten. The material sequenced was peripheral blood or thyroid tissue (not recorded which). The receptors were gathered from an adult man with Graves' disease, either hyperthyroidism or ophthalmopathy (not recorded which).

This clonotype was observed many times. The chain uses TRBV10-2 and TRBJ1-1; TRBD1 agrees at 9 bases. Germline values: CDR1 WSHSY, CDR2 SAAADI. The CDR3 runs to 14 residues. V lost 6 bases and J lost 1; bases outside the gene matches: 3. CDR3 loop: CASRMTGGNTEAFF. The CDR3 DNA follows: TGCGCCAGCAGAATGACAGGGGGGAACACTGAAGCTTTCTTT.

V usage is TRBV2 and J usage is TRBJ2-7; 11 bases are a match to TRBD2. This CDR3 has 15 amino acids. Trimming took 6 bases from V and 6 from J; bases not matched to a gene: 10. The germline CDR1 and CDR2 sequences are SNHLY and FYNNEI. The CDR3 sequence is CASRPTSGRLGEQYF. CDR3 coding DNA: TGTGCCAGCAGACCCACTAGCGGGAGACTGGGCGAGCAGTACTTC.

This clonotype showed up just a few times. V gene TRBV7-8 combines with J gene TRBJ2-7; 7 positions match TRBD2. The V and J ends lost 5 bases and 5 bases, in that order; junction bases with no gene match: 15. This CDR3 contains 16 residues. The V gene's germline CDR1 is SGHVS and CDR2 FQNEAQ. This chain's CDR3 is CASSPTRDYRSNEQYF. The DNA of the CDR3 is TGTGCCAGCAGCCCCACCCGGGACTATAGATCAAACGAGCAGTACTTC.